The T cell receptor beta chain described here comes from a study of graft-versus-host responses after intestinal transplantation. TCRdb keeps only in-frame clones here, not all; method: immunoSEQ multiplex PCR. The profile shows roughly 50,000 clones, about nine tenths of them singletons. Study-wide results and caveats: Allografts carried high graft-versus-host to host-versus-graft clonal ratios in patients having graft-donor T cell macrochimerism.

To note about this clone: Its specificity is unknown.

The CDR3 has 18 residues. With 4 bases clipped from V and 3 bases from J, the junction kept 10 bases outside the gene matches. In germline, CDR1 is SGHRS, CDR2 YFSETQ. The sequences come from unstimulated CD4+ T cells sorted from spleen or lymph node cells, collected before transplant. The chain recombines TRBV5-1 with TRBJ2-3; 14 bases agree with TRBD2. This TCR was recovered from a human donor who was the organ donor for an intestinal transplant. In nucleotides, the CDR3 is TGCGCCAGCAGCGGCGGGACTAGCGGGAGCGGTATAACAGATACGCAGTATTTT. Amino acid sequence: CASSGGTSGSGITDTQYF.